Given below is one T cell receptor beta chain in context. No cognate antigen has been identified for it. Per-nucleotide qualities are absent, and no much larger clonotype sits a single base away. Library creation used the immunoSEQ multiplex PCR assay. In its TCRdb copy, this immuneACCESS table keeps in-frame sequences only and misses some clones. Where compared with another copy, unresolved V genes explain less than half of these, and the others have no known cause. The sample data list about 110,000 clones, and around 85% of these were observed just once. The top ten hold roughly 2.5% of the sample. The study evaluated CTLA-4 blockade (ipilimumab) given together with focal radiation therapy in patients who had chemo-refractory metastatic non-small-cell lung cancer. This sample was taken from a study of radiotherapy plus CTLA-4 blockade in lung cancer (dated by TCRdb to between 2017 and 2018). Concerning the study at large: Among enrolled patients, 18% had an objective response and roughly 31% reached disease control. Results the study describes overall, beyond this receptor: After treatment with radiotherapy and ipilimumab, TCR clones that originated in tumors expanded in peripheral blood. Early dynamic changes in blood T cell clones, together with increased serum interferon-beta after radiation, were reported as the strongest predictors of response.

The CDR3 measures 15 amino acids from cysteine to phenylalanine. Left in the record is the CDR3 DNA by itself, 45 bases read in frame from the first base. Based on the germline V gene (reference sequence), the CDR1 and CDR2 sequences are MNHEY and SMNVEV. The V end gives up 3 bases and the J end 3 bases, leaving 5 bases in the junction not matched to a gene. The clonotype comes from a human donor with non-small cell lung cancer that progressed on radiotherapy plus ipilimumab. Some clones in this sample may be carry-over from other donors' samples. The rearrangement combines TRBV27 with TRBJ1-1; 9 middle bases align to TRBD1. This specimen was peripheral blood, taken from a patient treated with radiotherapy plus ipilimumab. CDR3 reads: CASSLGTGMDTEAFF. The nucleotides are TGTGCCAGCAGTTTGGGGACAGGGATGGACACTGAAGCTTTCTTT.